This T cell receptor beta chain was identified in a study of cytomegalovirus exposure and HLA in healthy donors. Trimming stripped 5 bases from V and 0 bases from J, with 11 bases between. The CDR3 length is 15 residues. Germline CDR1 reads SGHVS; CDR2 reads FQNEAQ. Primers for the PCR totalled 60 Vbeta and 13 Jbeta. Sequencing was performed with immunoSEQ multiplex PCR; in TCRdb, only in-frame clones are kept and a portion is missing. This table holds approximately 160,000 clones, 70% found once. This sequence originates from a man in his late teens or twenties in good health and CMV-seropositive. The gene calls are TRBV7-8 and TRBJ2-1; D gene ambiguous. The sequencing sample was made of PBMCs. The CDR3 sequence: CASSTTQPSYNEQFF. The CDR3 DNA sequence: TGTGCCAGCAGCACAACGCAACCCTCCTACAATGAGCAGTTCTTC. The full variable domain, completed using reference TRBV7-8 and TRBJ2-1, is GAGVSQSPRYKVAKRGQDVALRCDPISGHVSLFWYQQALGQGPEFLTYFQNEAQLDKSGLPSDRFFAERPEGSVSTLKIQRTQQEDSAVYLCASSTTQPSYNEQFFGPGTRLTVL.